These 9 T cell receptor beta chains came from one sample sequenced in a study of blood T cell repertoires in COVID-19. Measured with immunoSEQ multiplex PCR; TCRdb has only the in-frame clones, and not every one. Of approximately 100,000 clones listed, roughly 80% are singletons. The sequenced sample consisted of peripheral blood. The receptors derive from a man aged 55 to 69 with acute or convalescent COVID-19.

The rearrangement links TRBV5-1 to TRBJ1-4; D perhaps matches TRBD1 (6 bases). Germline V gene lookup returns CDR1 SGHRS and CDR2 YFSETQ. V was pared by 4 bases and J by 5 bases, with 18 bases between. This CDR3 has 16 amino acids. The CDR3 nucleotides read TGCGCCAGCAGCCCAGTACACAGGGTAGGGAATGAAAAACTGTTTTTT. Amino acids: CASSPVHRVGNEKLFF.

The chain combines TRBV30 with TRBJ1-5; D gene unclear. The germline CDR1 and CDR2 sequences are GTSNPN and SVGIG (reference sequence). The CDR3 is 13 amino acids. V was shortened by 0 bases and J by 4 bases, with 7 bases between the two germline ends. Here the CDR3 reads CAWSVRENQPQHF. Here the CDR3 DNA reads TGTGCCTGGAGTGTACGGGAGAATCAGCCCCAGCATTTT.

The J gene is TRBJ2-3, the V gene TRBV10-3; a possible D gene is TRBD2 (5 bases). V lost 8 bases, J lost 6 bases, and 18 bases lay in between. Per germline, CDR1 ENHRY and CDR2 SYGVKD. The CDR3 spans 14 residues. The CDR3 protein is CAIYPGSGGDTQYF. The CDR3 DNA is TGTGCCATCTATCCGGGGTCAGGCGGTGATACGCAGTATTTT.

The chain employs TRBV19 and TRBJ1-5, with D tentatively TRBD1 (5 bases). Deletions cut 7 bases from V and 11 bases from J, with 15 bases between. The CDR3 is 12 residues long. Germline V gene sequence: CDR1 LNHDA, CDR2 SQIVND (reference sequence). This CDR3 reads CASIGAQSAQHF. The CDR3 nucleotides read TGTGCCAGTATTGGGGCCCAATCAGCCCAGCATTTT.

J is TRBJ2-7 and V is TRBV2; D remains ambiguous. V was shortened by 6 bases and J by 1 base, with 7 bases between the two germline ends. The CDR3 runs 12 residues. Germline loops: CDR1 SNHLY, CDR2 FYNNEI. The CDR3 DNA sequence: TGTGCCAGCAGCGACACGTCCTACGAGCAGTACTTC. This codes for CASSDTSYEQYF.

The gene calls are TRBV7-9 and TRBJ2-1, with D perhaps matching TRBD2 (6 bases). This CDR3 region has 14 residues. Deletions cut 4 bases from V and 0 bases from J, with 7 bases between. Germline values: CDR1 SEHNR, CDR2 FQNEAQ (reference sequence). CDR3 sequence reads: CASSYGGSYNEQFF. CDR3 in DNA: TGTGCCAGCAGCTACGGGGGCTCCTACAATGAGCAGTTCTTC.

In its sample, this clone was seen a few times. The rearrangement joins TRBV7-2 to TRBJ2-2; no definite D call. Germline V lookup: CDR1 SGHTA, CDR2 FQGNSA. This CDR3 region has 15 residues. Deletions cut 3 bases from V and 6 bases from J, with 14 bases between. The CDR3 DNA reads as TGTGCCAGCAGCTTTGTTTTTAGCCCAGCCGGGGAGCTGTTTTTT. Its protein product is CASSFVFSPAGELFF.

The chain uses TRBV7-2 and TRBJ2-2; D gene ambiguous. The CDR3 is 11 residues long. Germline CDR1 is SGHTA and CDR2 is FQGNSA. Trimming removed 10 bases from V and 7 bases from J, with 10 bases in between. The CDR3 DNA is TGTGCCACCATGAGAGGCGGGGAGCTGTTTTTT. It encodes CATMRGGELFF.

The chain links TRBV5-4 to TRBJ2-1, with 10 bases lining up with TRBD2. V lost 2 bases and J lost 8; bases outside the gene matches: 10. CDR1 is SGHNT and CDR2 is YYREEE in the germline V gene (reference sequence). The CDR3 has 16 amino acids. CDR3 nucleotides: TGTGCCAGCAGCTTCAAGCTAGCGGGAGCGTTCCATGAGCAGTTCTTC. It codes for CASSFKLAGAFHEQFF.